The 31 T cell receptor beta chains reported below all come from one sample, sequenced in a study of regulatory T cells in long-lasting Graves disease. Time point reported: newly diagnosed GD, antithyroid drugs for less than 3 months. The TCR library used RNA extracted from PBMCs. Building of the TCR beta libraries involved iRepertoire HTBI primers and Arm-PCR of CDR3 regions. Via MiXCR, TCRdb re-called the multiplex PCR reads, giving one row per CDR3 protein. The sample lists 600,000 to 650,000 distinct CDR3 sequences; less than 20% were seen once. These data were also filed under a second study, of T cells in Graves' hyperthyroidism and ophthalmopathy.

The sequencing here drew on peripheral blood mononuclear cells (PBMCs), taken at new diagnosis, from a patient treated with antithyroid drugs. These receptors were collected from a woman in her thirties with Graves disease.

At least ten counts were recorded for this clonotype. The rearrangement links TRBV18 to TRBJ1-4; D uncertain. The CDR3 loop spans 13 amino acids. The V end lost 3 bases, the J end lost 12 bases, and 14 bases lay between the germline ends. Germline CDR1 reads KGHSH; CDR2 reads LQKENI. The CDR3, as DNA: TGTGCCAGCTCACCCCCGCTGGGTACAGAACTGTTTTTT. This gives the protein CASSPPLGTELFF.

In its sample, this clonotype was seen many times. This chain joins TRBV20-1 and TRBJ1-1; D is unclear. Per germline, CDR1 DFQATT and CDR2 SNEGSKA (reference sequence). The CDR3 is 15 residues long. V gave up 0 bases and J gave up 4 bases, with 15 bases separating them. The CDR3 DNA reads as TGCAGTGCTAGAGAAACGGTCTCTCGCAGCACTGAAGCTTTCTTT. Protein product: CSARETVSRSTEAFF.

The sample holds many counts of this clonotype. This chain links TRBV20-1 with TRBJ1-5; no clear D. Germline-derived CDR1 and CDR2 are DFQATT and SNEGSKA (reference sequence). Trimming took 3 bases from V and 6 from J, leaving 18 bases between them. The CDR3 consists of 15 residues. The CDR3 DNA reads TGCAGTGCTAGTCCGCCGGGTTATCTCCGTCAGCCCCAGCATTTT. Amino acids: CSASPPGYLRQPQHF.

This clonotype has at least ten counts. The rearrangement uses TRBV11-2 and TRBJ1-1, with D possibly matching TRBD1 (5 bases). The germline V gene has CDR1 SGHAT and CDR2 FQNNGV. Trimming shortened V by 4 bases and J by 8 bases, and 11 bases separated the two germline ends. CDR3 size: 12 residues. The CDR3 loop is CASSWRRQEAFF. DNA of the CDR3: TGTGCCAGCAGCTGGAGACGACAGGAAGCTTTCTTT.

The rearrangement joins TRBV6-5 to TRBJ1-1; D unresolved. Trimming pared 3 bases from V and 0 bases from J, leaving 11 bases between. The CDR3 sequence is 15 residues long. Germline V lookup: CDR1 MNHEY, CDR2 SVGAGI. The CDR3 spells CASSYSGGMNTEAFF. The CDR3 DNA follows: TGTGCCAGCAGTTATTCAGGAGGGATGAACACTGAAGCTTTCTTT.

As to this clonotype: Being one base from a much bigger clone, this may be a read error. The genes are TRBV29-1 and TRBJ2-5, with unresolved D. This CDR3 region has 13 residues. Germline values: CDR1 SQVTM, CDR2 ANQGSEA. The CDR3 sequence is CSSRLGYQETQYF. The CDR3 DNA follows: TGCAGTTCCAGGCTTGGGTACCAAGAGACCCAGTACTTC.

This clonotype came up a few times. This chain connects TRBV18 to TRBJ2-1; D ambiguous. The V end lost 1 base, the J end lost 9 bases, and 10 bases lay between the germline ends. The CDR3 extends over 13 amino acids. CDR1 KGHSH and CDR2 LQKENI come from the germline V gene. CDR3: CASSPRASGEQFF. The CDR3 DNA is TGTGCCAGCTCACCACGGGCCTCAGGTGAGCAGTTCTTC.

CDR3 in amino acids: CASSLRTGGYEQYF. The CDR3 bases are TGTGCCAGCAGCCTCAGGACAGGGGGCTACGAGCAGTACTTC. The J gene is TRBJ2-7, the V gene TRBV11-3, with 10 nucleotides matching TRBD1. Trimming cost V 5 bases and J 3 bases; bases outside gene matches: 4. CDR3 length: 14 residues. The germline V gene has CDR1 SGHNT and CDR2 YENEEA.

This chain uses TRBV7-9 with TRBJ2-4; D remains ambiguous. The CDR3 contains 15 residues. Germline V gene sequence: CDR1 SEHNR, CDR2 FQNEAQ (reference sequence). V lost 0 bases and J 5 bases, leaving 11 bases between the germline ends. The CDR3 coding sequence is TGTGCCAGCAGCTTAGCGGAAGGGCTTCAAAACATTCAGTACTTC. Translated: CASSLAEGLQNIQYF.

This clonotype was seen many times. The CDR3 region is CAIRTGTSVSEQFF. For the CDR3, the DNA is TGTGCCATCAGGACCGGGACTAGCGTGAGTGAGCAGTTCTTC. The rearrangement joins TRBV10-3 to TRBJ2-1; 10 nucleotides match TRBD2. Germline trimming cut 6 bases from V and 9 bases from J; bases unmatched to any gene: 8. CDR1 and CDR2 from the germline V gene are ENHRY and SYGVKD. The CDR3 contains 14 residues.

Details on this clonotype: A much bigger clone sits one base away, suggesting this may be a read error. The V call is TRBV6-1, the J call TRBJ1-3, with D unclear. The CDR3 consists of 14 residues. Germline V gene sequence: CDR1 MNHNS, CDR2 SASEGT. The CDR3 sequence is CTSSTDLTGNTIYF. The CDR3 coding sequence is TGTACCAGCAGTACGGACTTAACTGGAAACACCATATATTTT.

The chain recombines TRBV7-3 with TRBJ1-4; maybe TRBD1 (5 bases). Germline CDR1 is SGHTA and CDR2 is FQGTGA. V gave up 4 bases and J gave up 7 bases, with 7 bases separating them. The CDR3 is 12 residues long. CDR3 loop: CASSSGTEKLFF. CDR3 nucleotides: TGTGCCAGCAGCTCCGGGACTGAAAAACTGTTTTTT.

This clonotype has at least ten counts. CDR3 nucleotides: TGTGCCAGCAGTTTTGGGGGGGGCCGTTCACCCCTCCACTTT. Translated, it gives CASSFGGGRSPLHF. The rearrangement links TRBV27 to TRBJ1-6, with D possibly being TRBD1 (6 bases). This CDR3 contains 14 residues. The V end lost 3 bases, the J end lost 9 bases, and 12 bases lay between the germline ends. Germline values: CDR1 MNHEY, CDR2 SMNVEV (reference sequence).

Comment on this clonotype: A much more abundant neighbour one base away suggests this may be a read error. This chain uses TRBV6-5 with TRBJ1-1; maybe TRBD1 (5 bases). Germline-derived CDR1 and CDR2 are MNHEY and SVGAGI. This CDR3 comprises 15 residues. CDR3 DNA: TGTGCCAGCAGTTCAACAGGTGCGGGGAACACTGAAGCTTCCTTT. This translates into CASSSTGAGNTEASF.

This clonotype was observed many times. The chain employs TRBV28 and TRBJ2-7; the D is unclear. The germline V and J ends were trimmed by 6 bases and 6 bases, with 21 bases remaining between them. In germline, CDR1 is MDHEN, CDR2 SYDVKM. CDR3 size: 15 residues. Here the CDR3 DNA reads TGTGCCAGCAGCACGCCGGGTCCTACTTTTGTCGAGCAGTACTTC. Protein: CASSTPGPTFVEQYF.

Many counts were recorded for this clonotype. The CDR3 DNA follows: TGTGCCAGCAGTTTGACTAGCGGATACACAGATACGCAGTATTTT. Encoded protein: CASSLTSGYTDTQYF. The chain recombines TRBV12-3 or TRBV12-4 with TRBJ2-3, with 9 bases fitting TRBD2. The CDR3 length is 15 residues. J lost 2 bases, V lost 3 bases, and 3 bases had no gene match.

This clonotype was recorded at least ten times. CDR3 protein: CASSLKVPRSTDTQYF. The CDR3 nucleotides are TGTGCCAGCAGCTTGAAAGTACCTCGTAGCACAGATACGCAGTATTTT. The J gene is TRBJ2-3, the V gene TRBV7-2; D is ambiguous. Germline CDR1 reads SGHTA; CDR2 reads FQGNSA. The CDR3 is 16 residues long. V shed 3 bases and J shed 0 bases, with 13 bases lying between them.

The chain joins TRBV7-8 to TRBJ1-4, with D possibly being TRBD1 (6 bases). From germline, CDR1 is SGHVS and CDR2 FQNEAQ. The CDR3 runs to 15 residues. Trimming took 5 bases from V and 3 from J, leaving 13 bases between them. The CDR3 nucleotides are TGTGCCAGCAGCCCAGTACAGGGACCTAATGAAAAACTGTTTTTT. Translation: CASSPVQGPNEKLFF.

This rearrangement joins TRBV24-1 to TRBJ2-1; D is undetermined. This CDR3 has 18 residues. Trimming shortened V by 3 bases and J by 5 bases, and 22 bases separated the two germline ends. Germline V CDR1 and CDR2: KGHDR, SFDVKD. In DNA form, the CDR3 reads TGTGCCACCAGTGATGGCTCGTGGGCAGGCCGAGATGACAATGAGCAGTTCTTC. Its protein is CATSDGSWAGRDDNEQFF.

The sample holds many counts of this clonotype. The V gene is TRBV7-9, the J gene TRBJ2-3, with D possibly being TRBD2 (7 bases). Trimming removed 8 bases from V and 4 bases from J, with 19 bases in between. This CDR3 has 15 residues. Germline V gene sequence: CDR1 SEHNR, CDR2 FQNEAQ (reference sequence). The CDR3 DNA follows: TGTGCCAGCGGCCGAGGGGGAGGGCCTTCAGATACGCAGTATTTT. This encodes CASGRGGGPSDTQYF.

This clonotype showed up just a few times. V and J are TRBV5-1 and TRBJ1-1, with 8 bases fitting TRBD1. CDR1 is SGHRS, CDR2 YFSETQ, per germline. The V gene end was trimmed by 3 bases and the J gene end by 8 bases; junction bases not matched to a gene: 12. The length of the CDR3 is 15 residues. CDR3 sequence reads: CASSSWTGKGSEAFF. DNA of the CDR3: TGCGCCAGCAGCTCCTGGACAGGGAAGGGTTCGGAAGCTTTCTTT.

The table lists this clonotype with many counts. The chain employs TRBV6-2 or TRBV6-3 and TRBJ2-7; 14 positions match TRBD2. CDR1 and CDR2 (germline): MNHEY, SVGEGT. This CDR3 spans 15 amino acids. With 0 bases clipped from V and 6 bases from J, the junction kept 1 base outside the gene matches. CDR3 amino acids: CASSYSTSGRAEQYF. The CDR3 DNA is TGTGCCAGCAGTTACTCGACTAGCGGGAGGGCCGAGCAGTACTTC.

The sample holds many counts of this clonotype. V is TRBV29-1 and J is TRBJ1-1, with D uncertain. There are 14 residues in the CDR3. V shed 4 bases and J shed 1 base, with 13 bases lying between them. Germline V lookup: CDR1 SQVTM, CDR2 ANQGSEA. This CDR3 is CSVGFGIGNTEAFF. CDR3 nucleotides: TGCAGCGTTGGGTTCGGGATCGGGAACACTGAAGCTTTCTTT.

This clonotype was detected a few times. This chain joins TRBV6-5 and TRBJ2-6, with D unclear. Trimming removed 2 bases from V and 0 bases from J, with 8 bases in between. The CDR3 runs 16 residues. Germline V lookup: CDR1 MNHEY, CDR2 SVGAGI. The CDR3 protein is CASSYTLISGANVLTF. CDR3 in DNA: TGTGCCAGCAGTTACACCCTCATCTCTGGGGCCAACGTCCTGACTTTC.

V and J are TRBV6-1 and TRBJ1-2, with 7 bases identical to TRBD1. CDR1 and CDR2 from the germline V gene are MNHNS and SASEGT. V lost 7 bases to trimming and J lost 4 bases; unmatched junction nucleotides: 6. CDR3 length equals 13 residues. CDR3 residues: CASNTRDSYGYTF. Written as DNA, the CDR3 is TGTGCCAGCAACACTCGGGACAGCTATGGCTACACCTTC.

The gene calls are TRBV2 and TRBJ2-7, with 12 bases fitting TRBD1. V shed 6 bases, J shed 6 bases, and the junction held 3 bases outside the gene matches. Per the germline V gene, CDR1 is SNHLY and CDR2 is FYNNEI. The CDR3 has 13 amino acids. The CDR3 protein is CASRPGQGAEQYF. DNA for the CDR3: TGTGCCAGCAGGCCGGGACAGGGGGCCGAGCAGTACTTC.

This clonotype came up many times. The chain joins TRBV7-9 to TRBJ2-7; the match to TRBD1 covers 9 bases. Germline V gene lookup returns CDR1 SEHNR and CDR2 FQNEAQ (reference sequence). With V trimmed by 5 bases and J by 12 bases, 17 bases remained unmatched. This CDR3 is built from 15 residues. This CDR3 is CASSPAGTGNMEAYF. CDR3 sequence (DNA): TGTGCCAGCAGCCCCGCCGGGACAGGGAATATGGAAGCGTACTTC.

This rearrangement joins TRBV27 to TRBJ2-2; 7 nucleotides line up with TRBD2. The CDR3 covers 12 residues. Germline V lookup: CDR1 MNHEY, CDR2 SMNVEV (reference sequence). J gave up 7 bases and V 6 bases, and 2 bases lay outside the gene matches. For the CDR3, the DNA is TGTGCCAGCAGGGGGGGGGGCGGGGAGCTGTTTTTT. Amino acid sequence: CASRGGGGELFF.

This rearrangement joins TRBV12-3 or TRBV12-4 to TRBJ1-5, with TRBD1 matching 10 bases. J gave up 5 bases and V 7 bases, and 11 bases lay outside the gene matches. The CDR3 covers 16 residues. This CDR3 reads CASTRKTGTGDQPQHF. The CDR3 DNA follows: TGTGCCAGCACCAGAAAGACCGGGACAGGGGATCAGCCCCAGCATTTT.

J is TRBJ2-1 and V is TRBV24-1, with D perhaps matching TRBD1 (5 bases). Deletions cut 1 base from V and 7 bases from J, with 19 bases between. CDR1 is KGHDR and CDR2 is SFDVKD in the germline V gene. The CDR3 is 17 residues long. CDR3 residues: CATSDFKRGHVMNEQFF. CDR3 nucleotides: TGTGCCACCAGTGATTTTAAGCGAGGACATGTCATGAATGAGCAGTTCTTC.

The table lists this clonotype with many counts. The V and J genes are TRBV7-9 and TRBJ2-1; D call uncertain. Per the germline V gene, CDR1 is SEHNR and CDR2 is FQNEAQ (reference sequence). This CDR3 has 13 residues. Trimming pared 8 bases from V and 10 bases from J, leaving 18 bases between. The CDR3 loop reads CASGWVDAREQFF. In nucleotides, the CDR3 is TGTGCCAGCGGATGGGTCGACGCGAGGGAGCAGTTCTTC. Supplemented by reference TRBV7-9 and TRBJ2-1, the full variable domain reads DTGVSQNPRHKITKRGQNVTFRCDPISEHNRLYWYRQTLGQGPEFLTYFQNEAQLEKSRLLSDRFSAERPKGSFSTLEIQRTEQGDSAMYLCASGWVDAREQFFGPGTRLTVL.